These T cell receptor beta chains were read from a single sample in a study of metastatic and nonmetastatic thyroid tumors. With MiXCR, TCRdb called clones anew from the PCR reads. In the table there are approximately 70,000 clones, 15% to 20% of which are singletons. The material sequenced was blood. All receptors derive from a female donor with papillary thyroid cancer or a benign thyroid nodule (not recorded which). Some clones in this sample may be carry-over from other donors' samples. CDR3s include the opening cysteine and the closing phenylalanine or tryptophan. Fields, in order: V gene, D gene, J gene, clone size, CDR3 protein, CDR3 DNA. D genes are given only for firm matches. The size field is filled for only some rows; it gives once, few, many or a size class.

>TRBV30|NA|TRBJ1-1|few
CAWMRDTNTEAFF
TGTGCCTGGATGAGGGACACGAACACTGAAGCTTTCTTT
>TRBV19|NA|TRBJ1-1|many
CASSDYTGTSEAFF
TGTGCCAGTAGCGATTATACCGGGACAAGTGAAGCTTTCTTT
>TRBV4-1|NA|TRBJ2-3|many
CASSQVRVDTQYF
TGCGCCAGCAGCCAAGTCAGGGTGGATACGCAGTATTTT
>TRBV5-1|NA|TRBJ1-1|many
CASSRGEGVTEAFF
TGCGCCAGCAGCCGGGGGGAAGGAGTCACTGAAGCTTTCTTT
>TRBV29-1|TRBD2|TRBJ2-1|few
CSVEDWHDTSGSNPNEQFF
TGCAGCGTTGAAGATTGGCATGATACAAGCGGGAGTAACCCCAATGAGCAGTTCTTC
>TRBV12-5|TRBD2|TRBJ2-1|many
CASGQGLAGVLGPYNEQFF
TGTGCTAGTGGCCAGGGACTAGCCGGAGTATTAGGGCCCTACAATGAGCAGTTCTTC
>TRBV20-1|NA|TRBJ1-6|NA
CSARDVGGSGYNSPLHF
TGCAGTGCTAGAGATGTAGGGGGGTCTGGCTATAATTCACCCCTCCACTTT
>TRBV12-3/TRBV12-4|TRBD2|TRBJ2-2|many
CASSWTSGSPGELFF
TGTGCCAGCAGTTGGACTAGCGGGAGTCCCGGGGAGCTGTTTTTT
>TRBV20-1|NA|TRBJ1-1|many
CSARDPRARYTEAFF
TGCAGTGCTAGAGACCCCAGGGCGCGGTACACTGAAGCTTTCTTT
>TRBV3-1|NA|TRBJ1-5|many
CASSQDTASNQPQHF
TGTGCCAGCAGCCAAGATACAGCGAGCAATCAGCCCCAGCATTTT
>TRBV3-1|NA|TRBJ2-7|once
CASNRGQSSYEQYF
TGTGCCAGCAACCGGGGCCAGAGCTCCTACGAGCAGTACTTC
>TRBV12-3/TRBV12-4|NA|TRBJ1-1|many
CASSLGGGGTEAFF
TGTGCCAGCAGTTTGGGGGGAGGAGGAACTGAAGCTTTCTTT
>TRBV5-1|NA|TRBJ2-1|many
CASTQGEDEQFF
TGCGCCAGCACCCAAGGTGAGGATGAGCAGTTCTTC
>TRBV2|NA|TRBJ2-5|once
CASSGWSAETQYF
TGTGCCAGCAGTGGGTGGAGCGCTGAGACCCAGTACTTC
>TRBV6-5|NA|TRBJ1-5|many
CASSQLRDSGFRNQPQHF
TGTGCCAGCAGCCAGCTGAGAGACAGTGGTTTTAGGAATCAGCCCCAGCATTTT
>TRBV20-1|TRBD1|TRBJ1-3|many
CSARDPRGQNTIYF
TGCAGTGCTAGAGATCCCAGGGGGCAGAACACCATATATTTT
>TRBV30|TRBD2|TRBJ2-7|NA
CAWGGLANPYEQYF
TGTGCCTGGGGGGGACTAGCGAACCCCTACGAGCAGTACTTC
>TRBV6-5|TRBD2|TRBJ2-2|few
CASSYSGLAANTGELFF
TGTGCCAGCAGTTACTCGGGACTAGCGGCGAACACCGGGGAGCTGTTTTTT
>TRBV18|TRBD1|TRBJ2-1|many
CASSPPRDRVWNEQFF
TGTGCCAGCTCACCACCGAGGGACAGAGTGTGGAATGAGCAGTTCTTC
>TRBV10-3|NA|TRBJ2-1|few
CAILHTGSSYNEQFF
TGTGCCATCCTCCATACAGGGAGCTCCTACAATGAGCAGTTCTTC
>TRBV12-3/TRBV12-4|TRBD1|TRBJ1-3|NA
CASSLRQGLSGNTIYF
TGTGCCAGCAGTTTAAGACAGGGCCTCTCTGGAAACACCATATATTTT
>TRBV4-1|NA|TRBJ2-5|NA
CASSQDGRRETQYF
TGCGCCAGCAGCCAAGACGGGCGGAGGGAGACCCAGTACTTC
>TRBV27|TRBD1|TRBJ2-7|many
CASSPGGTGAGEQYF
TGTGCCAGCAGCCCCGGAGGGACAGGGGCGGGGGAGCAGTACTTC
>TRBV7-3|NA|TRBJ2-7|many
CASSGGLEQYF
TGTGCCAGCAGCGGGGGCCTCGAGCAGTACTTC
>TRBV27|NA|TRBJ2-1|many
CAILPWGVYNEQFF
TGTGCCATCCTCCCATGGGGGGTATACAATGAGCAGTTCTTC
>TRBV12-3/TRBV12-4|NA|TRBJ2-7|NA
CASSLGDTKYEQYF
TGTGCCAGCAGTTTAGGGGACACCAAGTACGAGCAGTACTTC
>TRBV20-1|NA|TRBJ2-7|many
CSARKPFSPVDEQYF
TGCAGTGCTAGAAAGCCATTTAGTCCGGTGGACGAGCAGTACTTC
>TRBV6-1|TRBD1|TRBJ2-5|NA
CASSQGAMVSTRWETQYF
TGTGCCAGCAGTCAGGGGGCCATGGTATCAACCCGGTGGGAGACCCAGTACTTC
>TRBV2|NA|TRBJ1-3|many
CASSGGQGSGNTIYF
TGTGCCAGCAGCGGTGGGCAAGGCTCTGGAAACACCATATATTTT
>TRBV5-1|NA|TRBJ2-3|many
CASSFSSVTDTQYF
TGCGCCAGCAGCTTCTCTTCTGTCACAGATACGCAGTATTTT